These 32 T cell receptor beta chains originate from one sample sequenced in a study of blood T cell repertoires in COVID-19. Clones were sequenced by immunoSEQ multiplex PCR, and TCRdb holds only the in-frame ones, with some missing. The sample carries some 91,000 clones, roughly 80% recorded once. Sample: peripheral blood. The origin of the receptors is a human donor in a cohort sampled during active COVID-19.

This chain joins TRBV5-1 and TRBJ2-5; 10 nucleotides match TRBD1. The CDR3 contains 15 residues. Per germline, CDR1 SGHRS and CDR2 YFSETQ. After removal of 0 bases from V and 5 bases from J, the junction contained 4 bases not matched to a gene. The CDR3: CASSLGTGGGETQYF. CDR3 bases: TGCGCCAGCAGCTTGGGGACAGGGGGTGGGGAGACCCAGTACTTC.

CDR3: CATSDGARNTIYF. The CDR3 coding sequence is TGTGCCACCAGTGATGGGGCTAGAAACACCATATATTTT. The chain links TRBV24-1 to TRBJ1-3; D might be TRBD1 (5 bases). V was shortened by 3 bases and J by 5 bases, with 7 bases between the two germline ends. Germline loops: CDR1 KGHDR, CDR2 SFDVKD. The CDR3 extends over 13 amino acids.

The rearrangement links TRBV9 to TRBJ2-2; D remains ambiguous. This CDR3 is built from 13 residues. Germline CDR1 and CDR2: SGDLS and YYNGEE. Deletions cut 3 bases from V and 5 bases from J, with 8 bases between. CDR3 protein: CASSERWTGELFF. The CDR3 DNA reads TGTGCCAGCAGCGAGAGGTGGACCGGGGAGCTGTTTTTT.

This clone appeared a few times. The chain employs TRBV5-4 and TRBJ2-5, with 7 bases lining up with TRBD1. The CDR3 is 14 amino acids. Unmatched junction bases numbered 5, after V lost 4 bases and J lost 2 bases. Per germline, CDR1 SGHNT and CDR2 YYREEE (reference sequence). This chain's CDR3 is CASSQQGRQETQYF. CDR3 in DNA: TGTGCCAGCAGCCAACAGGGGCGACAAGAGACCCAGTACTTC.

This chain links TRBV6-4 with TRBJ2-1; 12 bases are shared with TRBD1. J lost 9 bases, V lost 3 bases, and 3 bases had no gene match. Germline lookup yields CDR1 MRHNA and CDR2 SNTAGT. CDR3 size: 14 residues. Here the CDR3 reads CASSEGQGAREQFF. The CDR3 bases are TGTGCCAGCAGTGAGGGACAGGGGGCTCGTGAGCAGTTCTTC.

The chain recombines TRBV28 with TRBJ2-3; weak D call: TRBD1 (6 bases). CDR3 size: 15 residues. The V gene lost 3 bases and the J gene lost 8 bases, with 18 bases spanning the gap. Germline V CDR1 and CDR2: MDHEN, SYDVKM. This CDR3 reads CASSFPQGHNVTQYF. Written as DNA, the CDR3 is TGTGCCAGCAGTTTTCCCCAGGGGCACAATGTTACGCAGTATTTT.

The chain joins TRBV5-1 to TRBJ1-4; D remains unclear. V was clipped by 0 bases and J by 0 bases, with 6 bases between them. In germline, CDR1 is SGHRS, CDR2 YFSETQ. The CDR3 extends over 15 amino acids. The CDR3 loop reads CASSLVGSTNEKLFF. CDR3 DNA sequence: TGCGCCAGCAGCTTGGTCGGGTCAACTAATGAAAAACTGTTTTTT.

Written as DNA, the CDR3 is TGTGCCACCAGTGATTTGGGCGGAAGCTCCTACAATGAGCAGTTCTTC. Amino acids: CATSDLGGSSYNEQFF. This chain joins TRBV24-1 and TRBJ2-1; D is unclear. The V end lost 0 bases, the J end lost 0 bases, and 8 bases lay between the germline ends. CDR1 and CDR2 from the germline V gene are KGHDR and SFDVKD. CDR3 length: 16 amino acids.

The rearrangement links TRBV19 to TRBJ1-1; weak D call: TRBD1 (6 bases). This CDR3 spans 15 amino acids. V gave up 5 bases and J gave up 4 bases, with 17 bases separating them. In germline, CDR1 is LNHDA, CDR2 SQIVND (reference sequence). The CDR3 DNA reads as TGTGCCAGTAGTGAGTTAGGGGGAGTCGGCACTGAAGCTTTCTTT. Translation gives CASSELGGVGTEAFF.

This sequence joins TRBV7-9 and TRBJ1-6; 7 bases match TRBD1. The ends lost 1 base at V and 9 bases at J; junction bases unmatched: 3. The germline V gene has CDR1 SEHNR and CDR2 FQNEAQ (reference sequence). CDR3 size: 14 residues. The DNA of the CDR3 is TGTGCCAGCAGCTTAGTACAGGGGAGTTCACCCCTCCACTTT. This encodes CASSLVQGSSPLHF.

The chain combines TRBV27 with TRBJ2-7; D may be TRBD2 (5 bases). Trimming took off 7 bases at V and 3 bases at J, with 19 bases between the two ends. The length of the CDR3 is 15 residues. Germline V lookup: CDR1 MNHEY, CDR2 SMNVEV (reference sequence). CDR3: CASTSGGSPSYEQYF. DNA of the CDR3: TGTGCCAGCACCTCAGGAGGCAGCCCAAGCTACGAGCAGTACTTC.

This chain uses TRBV19 with TRBJ2-7, with TRBD1 as a possible D gene (6 bases). Germline V CDR1 and CDR2: LNHDA, SQIVND (reference sequence). CDR3 length: 14 amino acids. Trimming pared 3 bases from V and 4 bases from J, leaving 13 bases between. The CDR3 sequence is CASSIASRGYEQYF. The CDR3 bases are TGTGCCAGTAGTATTGCGTCGAGGGGGTACGAGCAGTACTTC.

The chain has TRBV19 and TRBJ1-2, with 7 bases that match TRBD1. V was pared by 5 bases and J by 7 bases, with 10 bases of the junction left unmatched. In germline, CDR1 is LNHDA, CDR2 SQIVND (reference sequence). The CDR3 consists of 14 residues. The CDR3 DNA reads as TGTGCCAGTAGTTCCGGGACAGTGTTCGGTGGCTACACCTTC. This codes for CASSSGTVFGGYTF.

The chain couples TRBV4-2 to TRBJ2-5; D not resolved. V dropped 4 bases and J dropped 5 bases, with 14 bases sitting between them. CDR1 is LGHNA and CDR2 is YNFKEQ in the germline V gene. The CDR3 has 14 residues. DNA of the CDR3: TGTGCCAGCAGCCCCCTCTCGGGTGTTGAGACCCAGTACTTC. It specifies CASSPLSGVETQYF.

The V gene is TRBV12-3 or TRBV12-4, the J gene TRBJ1-2; D remains ambiguous. V dropped 4 bases and J dropped 8 bases, with 5 bases sitting between them. This CDR3 spans 10 amino acids. The CDR3 DNA follows: TGTGCCAGCAGTTCCAGGGGCTACACCTTC. It codes for CASSSRGYTF.

The rearrangement uses TRBV5-1 and TRBJ2-1; maybe TRBD1 (6 bases). V lost 0 bases and J 7 bases, leaving 17 bases between the germline ends. This CDR3 comprises 16 residues. Germline V lookup: CDR1 SGHRS, CDR2 YFSETQ. The CDR3 protein is CASSLADRTSSNEQFF. The DNA of the CDR3 is TGCGCCAGCAGCTTGGCGGACAGAACCTCTTCGAATGAGCAGTTCTTC.

V gene TRBV7-9 combines with J gene TRBJ2-2; D unresolved. Germline values: CDR1 SEHNR, CDR2 FQNEAQ (reference sequence). The CDR3 is 13 amino acids. Trimming took off 5 bases at V and 6 bases at J, with 10 bases between the two ends. CDR3 sequence reads: CASSPLGSGELFF. The CDR3 DNA reads TGTGCCAGCAGCCCCTTGGGCTCCGGGGAGCTGTTTTTT.

As DNA, the CDR3 is TGTGCCAGCAGCTTTACTAGCGGGCCTTACAATGAGCAGTTCTTC. Translating it yields CASSFTSGPYNEQFF. The chain links TRBV7-3 to TRBJ2-1, with 9 bases identical to TRBD2. This CDR3 region has 15 residues. Germline loops: CDR1 SGHTA, CDR2 FQGTGA. Germline trimming cut 3 bases from V and 4 bases from J; bases unmatched to any gene: 4.

The rearrangement uses TRBV2 and TRBJ1-5; 12 bases are shared with TRBD1. Germline CDR1 and CDR2: SNHLY and FYNNEI. J was trimmed by 2 bases and V by 6 bases; bases with no gene match: 2. There are 15 residues in the CDR3. The CDR3 DNA reads as TGTGCCAGCAGCGGGACAGGGGGCGGCAATCAGCCCCAGCATTTT. As protein: CASSGTGGGNQPQHF. Variable domain in full (rest from reference TRBV2 and TRBJ1-5): EPEVTQTPSHQVTQMGQEVILRCVPISNHLYFYWYRQILGQKVEFLVSFYNNEISEKSEIFDDQFSVERPDGSNFTLKIRSTKLEDSAMYFCASSGTGGGNQPQHFGDGTRLSIL.

The chain employs TRBV7-8 and TRBJ2-1, with D maybe TRBD1 (6 bases). The germline V and J ends were trimmed by 5 bases and 6 bases, with 14 bases remaining between them. From germline, CDR1 is SGHVS and CDR2 FQNEAQ. CDR3 length: 14 amino acids. The CDR3 nucleotides are TGTGCCAGCAGCCCTGGGGACATCGGCAATGAGCAGTTCTTC. It is translated as CASSPGDIGNEQFF. Full variable domain (missing parts from reference TRBV7-8 and TRBJ2-1): GAGVSQSPRYKVAKRGQDVALRCDPISGHVSLFWYQQALGQGPEFLTYFQNEAQLDKSGLPSDRFFAERPEGSVSTLKIQRTQQEDSAVYLCASSPGDIGNEQFFGPGTRLTVL.

The chain employs TRBV5-6 and TRBJ2-2; D possibly corresponds to TRBD2 (5 bases). Germline loops: CDR1 SGHDT, CDR2 YYEEEE. V lost 7 bases and J lost 5, with 12 bases in between. The CDR3 sequence is 13 residues long. This CDR3 is CASGERVTGELFF. The CDR3 DNA reads as TGTGCCAGCGGAGAGAGGGTTACCGGGGAGCTGTTTTTT.

The chain recombines TRBV28 with TRBJ2-2; 9 bases are a match to TRBD2. Germline lookup yields CDR1 MDHEN and CDR2 SYDVKM. The CDR3 consists of 15 residues. The J segment lost 1 base and the V segment lost 8 bases, leaving 5 bases of the junction unmatched. The CDR3 DNA is TGTGCCAGCCTGAGCGGGAGGTTGAACACCGGGGAGCTGTTTTTT. This gives the protein CASLSGRLNTGELFF.

This chain links TRBV5-4 with TRBJ1-2; D is unclear. Germline loops: CDR1 SGHNT, CDR2 YYREEE (reference sequence). The CDR3 contains 12 residues. V lost 0 bases and J 8 bases, leaving 8 bases between the germline ends. CDR3 DNA sequence: TGTGCCAGCAGCTTGGACGGGGAGGGCTACACCTTC. Its protein is CASSLDGEGYTF.

A few counts support this clone. CDR3 residues: CASSVPGQGLYEQYF. The CDR3 bases are TGCGCCAGCAGCGTGCCGGGACAGGGCCTCTACGAGCAGTACTTC. The chain combines TRBV5-1 with TRBJ2-7; 9 nucleotides align to TRBD1. The V gene end was trimmed by 4 bases and the J gene end by 3 bases; junction bases not matched to a gene: 8. Germline assignment: CDR1 SGHRS and CDR2 YFSETQ. This CDR3 comprises 15 residues.

This chain connects TRBV28 to TRBJ1-5; D possibly corresponds to TRBD1 (5 bases). The V and J ends lost 6 bases and 5 bases respectively, with 11 bases between them. The germline V gene has CDR1 MDHEN and CDR2 SYDVKM. This CDR3 has 13 amino acids. CDR3 loop: CASRVGGDQPQHF. Written as DNA, the CDR3 is TGTGCCAGCAGGGTTGGGGGGGATCAGCCCCAGCATTTT.

The chain uses TRBV7-2 and TRBJ2-1, with TRBD2 matching 13 bases. Germline V CDR1 and CDR2: SGHTA, FQGNSA. CDR3 length: 15 amino acids. The V segment lost 6 bases and the J segment 9 bases; nucleotides outside the gene matches: 8. CDR3 region: CASRHTSGRAREQFF. In nucleotides, the CDR3 is TGTGCCAGCAGGCATACTAGCGGGAGGGCTCGTGAGCAGTTCTTC.

This clone was recorded only once. The gene calls are TRBV27 and TRBJ2-7, with 11 positions matching TRBD2. V trimming: 7 bases; J trimming: 4 bases; junction bases outside the gene matches: 15. The CDR3 has 17 amino acids. Per the germline V gene, CDR1 is MNHEY and CDR2 is SMNVEV (reference sequence). CDR3 region: CASTQRASGGKLYEQYF. The CDR3 nucleotides read TGTGCCAGCACCCAAAGGGCTAGCGGGGGGAAACTATACGAGCAGTACTTC.

The chain has TRBV19 and TRBJ2-7, with D perhaps matching TRBD1 (6 bases). Germline CDR1 LNHDA, CDR2 SQIVND (reference sequence). Trimming stripped 6 bases from V and 5 bases from J, with 20 bases between. The CDR3 contains 15 residues. The CDR3 sequence is CASRKQGSRYHEQYF. The CDR3 nucleotides are TGTGCCAGTAGGAAACAGGGTAGCCGCTACCACGAGCAGTACTTC.

This clone was seen just once. The J gene is TRBJ1-2, the V gene TRBV6-5, with 7 bases lining up with TRBD1. The CDR3 runs 13 residues. Germline V CDR1 and CDR2: MNHEY, SVGAGI. V trimming: 6 bases; J trimming: 7 bases; junction bases outside the gene matches: 8. CDR3 sequence reads: CASRAGGLSGYTF. DNA for the CDR3: TGTGCCAGCAGGGCAGGGGGTCTAAGTGGCTACACCTTC.

The chain's CDR3 is CASMAGAGGQNTEAFF. In nucleotides, the CDR3 is TGTGCCAGCATGGCAGGTGCAGGGGGACAGAACACTGAAGCTTTCTTT. The gene calls are TRBV27 and TRBJ1-1; 7 nucleotides agree with TRBD1. Germline CDR1 and CDR2: MNHEY and SMNVEV (reference sequence). The CDR3 spans 16 residues. V shed 7 bases, J shed 1 base, and the junction held 12 bases outside the gene matches.

This clone has a handful of counts. The genes are TRBV28 and TRBJ2-7; 9 nucleotides match TRBD2. The CDR3 runs 16 residues. Germline CDR1 MDHEN, CDR2 SYDVKM. V was clipped by 3 bases and J by 0 bases; unmatched bases: 6. CDR3 protein: CASSFRTSVLSYEQYF. DNA for the CDR3: TGTGCCAGCAGTTTCCGGACTAGCGTCCTCTCCTACGAGCAGTACTTC.

The CDR3 loop reads CAWSPGQSETQYF. CDR3 sequence (DNA): TGTGCCTGGAGTCCGGGTCAGTCGGAGACCCAGTACTTC. This rearrangement joins TRBV30 to TRBJ2-5; no definite D call. The V end lost 2 bases, the J end lost 5 bases, and 12 bases lay between the germline ends. Germline CDR1 and CDR2: GTSNPN and SVGIG (reference sequence). The CDR3 consists of 13 residues.